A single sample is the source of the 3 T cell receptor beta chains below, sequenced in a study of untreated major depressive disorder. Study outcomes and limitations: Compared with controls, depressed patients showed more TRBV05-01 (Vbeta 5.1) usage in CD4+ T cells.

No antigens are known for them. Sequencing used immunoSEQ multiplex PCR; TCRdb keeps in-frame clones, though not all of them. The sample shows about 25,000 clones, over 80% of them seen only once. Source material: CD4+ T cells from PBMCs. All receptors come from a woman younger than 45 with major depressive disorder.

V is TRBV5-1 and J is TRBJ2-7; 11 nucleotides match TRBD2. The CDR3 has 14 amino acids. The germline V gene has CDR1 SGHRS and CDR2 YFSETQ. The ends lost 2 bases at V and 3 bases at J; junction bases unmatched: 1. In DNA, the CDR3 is TGCGCCAGCAGCTTACTAGCGGGGGACTACGAGCAGTACTTC. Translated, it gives CASSLLAGDYEQYF.

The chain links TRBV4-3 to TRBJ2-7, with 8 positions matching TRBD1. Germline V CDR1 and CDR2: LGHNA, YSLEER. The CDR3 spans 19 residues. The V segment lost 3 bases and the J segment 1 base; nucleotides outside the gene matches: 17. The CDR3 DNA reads TGCGCCAGCAGCCACAGCCGAGGACAGGGTACCTTTAAATCCTACGAGCAGTACTTC. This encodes CASSHSRGQGTFKSYEQYF.

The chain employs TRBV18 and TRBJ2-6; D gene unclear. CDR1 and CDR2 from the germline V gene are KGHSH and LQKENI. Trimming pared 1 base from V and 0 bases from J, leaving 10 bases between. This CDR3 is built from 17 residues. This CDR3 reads CASSPRLTSSGANVLTF. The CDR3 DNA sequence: TGTGCCAGCTCACCACGACTGACAAGCTCTGGGGCCAACGTCCTGACTTTC.